This entry concerns a single T cell receptor (beta chain). This record belongs to a study of blood T cell repertoires in COVID-19. V was shortened by 2 bases and J by 6 bases, with 10 bases between the two germline ends. Looked up from germline, CDR1 is SNHLY and CDR2 is FYNNEI. This CDR3 comprises 13 residues. In the authors' methods: Cell counts per sample came from amplifying reference gene primers. Sequencing was performed with immunoSEQ multiplex PCR; in TCRdb, only in-frame clones are kept and a portion is missing. The V and J calls and clone size were taken over from that table, and D and trimming were inferred from the DNA. The data contain a few hundred thousand clones, around 80% of them singletons.

The rearrangement uses TRBV2 and TRBJ2-5; D unresolved. Sequenced material: PBMCs or T cells enriched from blood (not recorded which). The receptor was isolated from a woman aged 40-49 years with acute COVID-19. The CDR3, as DNA: TGTGCCAGCAGTGAAATGAGCTCTAAGACCCAGTACTTC. It specifies CASSEMSSKTQYF.